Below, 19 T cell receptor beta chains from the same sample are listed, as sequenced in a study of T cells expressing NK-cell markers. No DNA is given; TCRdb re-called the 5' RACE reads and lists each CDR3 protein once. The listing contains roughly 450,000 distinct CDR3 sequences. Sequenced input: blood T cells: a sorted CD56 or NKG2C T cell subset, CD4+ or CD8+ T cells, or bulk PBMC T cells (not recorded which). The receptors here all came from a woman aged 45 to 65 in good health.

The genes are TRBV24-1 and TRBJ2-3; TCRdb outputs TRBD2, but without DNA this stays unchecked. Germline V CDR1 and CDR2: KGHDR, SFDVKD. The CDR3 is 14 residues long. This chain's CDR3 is CNLGLAESTDTQYF.

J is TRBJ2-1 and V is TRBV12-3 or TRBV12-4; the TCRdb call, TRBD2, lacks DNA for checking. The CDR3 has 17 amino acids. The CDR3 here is CASSSPYPTSVSNEQFF.

The CDR3 reads CSARDPRAGNTGELFF. This chain joins TRBV20-1 and TRBJ2-2; absent DNA, TCRdb's TRBD1 call cannot be checked. Germline assignment: CDR1 DFQATT and CDR2 SNEGSKA (reference sequence). The CDR3 spans 16 residues.

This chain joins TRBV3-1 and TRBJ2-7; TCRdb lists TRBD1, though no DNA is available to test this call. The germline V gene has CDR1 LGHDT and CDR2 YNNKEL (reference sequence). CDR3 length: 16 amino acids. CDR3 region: CASSPDQGQGYYEQYF.

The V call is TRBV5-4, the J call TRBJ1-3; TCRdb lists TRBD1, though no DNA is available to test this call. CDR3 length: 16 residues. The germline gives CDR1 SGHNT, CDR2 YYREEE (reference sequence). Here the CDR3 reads CASSLQGAQSGNTIYF.

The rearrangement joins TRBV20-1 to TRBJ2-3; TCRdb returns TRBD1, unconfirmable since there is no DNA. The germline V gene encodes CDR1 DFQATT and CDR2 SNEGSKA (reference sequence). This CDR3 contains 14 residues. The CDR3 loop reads CSASRTGVTDTQYF.

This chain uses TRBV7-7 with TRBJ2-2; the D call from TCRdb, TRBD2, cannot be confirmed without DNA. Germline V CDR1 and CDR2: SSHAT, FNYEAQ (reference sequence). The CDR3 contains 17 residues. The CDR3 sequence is CASSQTSGRAGTGELFF.

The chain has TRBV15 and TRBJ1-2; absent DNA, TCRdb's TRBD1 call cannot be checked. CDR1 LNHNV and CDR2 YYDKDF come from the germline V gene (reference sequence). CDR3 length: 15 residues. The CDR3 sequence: CATSGVDRVNDGYTF.

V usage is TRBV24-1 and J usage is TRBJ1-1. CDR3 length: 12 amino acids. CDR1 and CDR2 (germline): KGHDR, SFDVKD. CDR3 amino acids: CATSQQRWEAFF.

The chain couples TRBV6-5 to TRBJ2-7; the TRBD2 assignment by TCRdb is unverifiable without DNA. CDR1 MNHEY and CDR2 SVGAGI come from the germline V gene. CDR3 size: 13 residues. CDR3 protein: CASSGRFPYEQYF.

Here the CDR3 reads CASSLVPGGRETQYF. The gene calls are TRBV5-1 and TRBJ2-5; TCRdb reports TRBD1, a call that lacks DNA to check it against. The CDR3 is made up of 15 amino acids. The germline V gene has CDR1 SGHRS and CDR2 YFSETQ.

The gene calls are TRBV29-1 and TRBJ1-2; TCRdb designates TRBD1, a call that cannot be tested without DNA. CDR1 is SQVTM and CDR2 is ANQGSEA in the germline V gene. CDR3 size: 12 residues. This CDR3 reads CSVGGLGYGYTF. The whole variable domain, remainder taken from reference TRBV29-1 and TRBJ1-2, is SAVISQKPSRDICQRGTSLTIQCQVDSQVTMMFWYRQQPGQSLTLIATANQGSEATYESGFVIDKFPISRPNLTFSTLTVSNMSPEDSSIYLCSVGGLGYGYTFGSGTRLTVV.

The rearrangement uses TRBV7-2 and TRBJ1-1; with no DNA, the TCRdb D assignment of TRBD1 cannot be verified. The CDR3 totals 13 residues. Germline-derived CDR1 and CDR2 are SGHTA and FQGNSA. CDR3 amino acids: CASSFRTDTEAFF.

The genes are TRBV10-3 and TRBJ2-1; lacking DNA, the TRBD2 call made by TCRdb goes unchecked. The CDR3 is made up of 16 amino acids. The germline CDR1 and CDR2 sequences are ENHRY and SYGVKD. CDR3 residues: CAISEAGTSGSDEQFF.

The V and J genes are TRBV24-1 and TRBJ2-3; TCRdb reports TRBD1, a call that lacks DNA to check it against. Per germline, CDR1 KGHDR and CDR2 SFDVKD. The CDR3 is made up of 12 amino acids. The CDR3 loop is CAIGQGGDTQYF.

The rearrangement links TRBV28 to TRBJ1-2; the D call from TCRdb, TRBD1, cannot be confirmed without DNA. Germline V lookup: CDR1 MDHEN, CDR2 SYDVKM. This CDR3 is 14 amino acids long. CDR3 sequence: CASSLSGTGLGYTF.

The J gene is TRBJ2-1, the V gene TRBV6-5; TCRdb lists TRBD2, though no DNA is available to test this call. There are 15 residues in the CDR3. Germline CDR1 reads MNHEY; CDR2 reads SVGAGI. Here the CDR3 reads CASNLGLAGRNEQFF.

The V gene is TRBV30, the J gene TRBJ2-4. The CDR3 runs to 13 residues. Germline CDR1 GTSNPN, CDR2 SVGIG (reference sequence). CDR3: CAWSVTQGNIQYF.

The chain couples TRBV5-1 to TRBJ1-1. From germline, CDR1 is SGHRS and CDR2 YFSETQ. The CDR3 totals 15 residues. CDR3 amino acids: CASSPGGRSRLEAFF.